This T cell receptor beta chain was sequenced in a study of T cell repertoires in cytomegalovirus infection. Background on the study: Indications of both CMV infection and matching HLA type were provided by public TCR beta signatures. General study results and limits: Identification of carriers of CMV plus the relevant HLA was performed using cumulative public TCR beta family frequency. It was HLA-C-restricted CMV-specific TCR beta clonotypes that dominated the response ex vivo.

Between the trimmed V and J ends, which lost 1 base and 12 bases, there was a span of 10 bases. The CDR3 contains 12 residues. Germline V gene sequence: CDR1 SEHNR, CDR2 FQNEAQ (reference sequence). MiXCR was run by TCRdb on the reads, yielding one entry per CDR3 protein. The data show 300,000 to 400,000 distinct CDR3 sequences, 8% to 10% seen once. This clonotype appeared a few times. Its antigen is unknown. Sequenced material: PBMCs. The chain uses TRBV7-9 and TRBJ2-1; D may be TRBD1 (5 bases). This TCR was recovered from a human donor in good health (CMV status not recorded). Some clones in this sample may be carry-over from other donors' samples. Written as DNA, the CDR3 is TGTGCCAGCAGCTTAGATGTCCAGGGGCAGTTCTTC. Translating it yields CASSLDVQGQFF. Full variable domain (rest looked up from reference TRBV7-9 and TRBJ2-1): DTGVSQNPRHKITKRGQNVTFRCDPISEHNRLYWYRQTLGQGPEFLTYFQNEAQLEKSRLLSDRFSAERPKGSFSTLEIQRTEQGDSAMYLCASSLDVQGQFFGPGTRLTVL.